This TCR beta chain was recovered during a study of T cell changes during pregnancy in multiple sclerosis. Trimming removed 1 base from V and 6 bases from J, with 6 bases in between. This CDR3 is 12 amino acids long. Germline CDR1 reads SGHNT; CDR2 reads YENEEA. TCRdb's copy holds only in-frame clones and misses some; the assay was immunoSEQ multiplex PCR. The profile shows around 70,000 clones, 92% of them singletons. The count of this clone is one. The specimen was peripheral blood, collected before pregnancy. This rearrangement joins TRBV11-3 to TRBJ1-1, with D tentatively TRBD1 (6 bases). The receptor comes from a female donor with multiple sclerosis, enrolled in a pregnancy study. CDR3 loop: CASSLGGPEAFF. CDR3 coding DNA: TGTGCCAGCAGCTTAGGGGGGCCTGAAGCTTTCTTT.